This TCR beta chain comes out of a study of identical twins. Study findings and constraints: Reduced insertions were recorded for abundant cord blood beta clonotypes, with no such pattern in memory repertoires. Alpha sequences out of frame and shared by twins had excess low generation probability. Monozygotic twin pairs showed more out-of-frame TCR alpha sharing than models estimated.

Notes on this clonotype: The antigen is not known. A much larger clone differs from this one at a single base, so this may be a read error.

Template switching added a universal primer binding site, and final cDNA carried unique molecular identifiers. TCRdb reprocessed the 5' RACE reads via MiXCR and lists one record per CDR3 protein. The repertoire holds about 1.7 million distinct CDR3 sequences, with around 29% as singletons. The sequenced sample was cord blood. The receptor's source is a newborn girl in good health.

The CDR3 DNA is TGTGCCAGCAGCCAAGGCGGGAGTTACTACAGTGAGCAGTTCTTC. As protein: CASSQGGSYYSEQFF. The chain couples TRBV3-1 to TRBJ2-1; 7 bases line up with TRBD2. This CDR3 comprises 15 residues. Per germline, CDR1 LGHDT and CDR2 YNNKEL (reference sequence).